Sequencing of this TCR beta chain was carried out in a study of post-analysis software for immune sequencing data. Overall study context: Several disease courses (relapsing-remitting, secondary progressive and progressive-relapsing) of multiple sclerosis were included. Study results and limitations: Multiple sclerosis patients showed significantly lower normalized Chao1 diversity than controls did. In patients, about 5 TRBV segments were more frequent than in controls, with TRBV5-6, TRBV5-1 and TRBV20-1 among them.

This clonotype was observed a few times. Its antigen is currently unknown. The CDR3 runs to 14 residues. Germline V gene lookup returns CDR1 SEHNR and CDR2 FQNEAQ (reference sequence). The germline V and J ends were trimmed by 2 bases and 3 bases, with 8 bases remaining between them. Presence of unique molecular identifiers characterized the TCR beta cDNA libraries. TCRdb re-called the PCR reads through MiXCR, storing one row per CDR3 protein. The sample has about 620,000 distinct CDR3 sequences; roughly 47% are singletons. The specimen sequenced was blood. This chain uses TRBV7-9 with TRBJ2-1; maybe TRBD1 (5 bases). The TCR was taken from a girl aged 10 to 17 with multiple sclerosis. CDR3 loop: CASSLLTDYNEQFF. The CDR3 region has the DNA TGTGCCAGCAGCTTACTGACAGACTACAATGAGCAGTTCTTC.